This TCR beta chain is from a study of shared clonotypes between healthy human individuals. From CD4+ cells came CD45RA+ naive and CD45RA-negative memory subsets. Here immunoSEQ multiplex PCR was the method, and the copy in TCRdb shows in-frame clones only, minus some. Seen here are over a million clones, under 80% observed once, and the top ten hold 1.4% to 1.5%. The length of the CDR3 is 16 residues. The germline V gene encodes CDR1 SGHRS and CDR2 YFSETQ. Between the trimmed V and J ends, which lost 3 bases and 5 bases, there was a span of 19 bases. The chain couples TRBV5-1 to TRBJ2-3, with D possibly called TRBD1 or TRBD2 (5 bases each). This receptor was taken from a man between 18 and 35 years old in good health. The specimen sequenced was memory CD4+ T cells sorted from blood. This sample's subset: CD45RA-negative fraction. CDR3 sequence (DNA): TGCGCCAGCAGCTGGGGACGGGAAAACTTGGGAGATACGCAGTATTTT. It yields the protein CASSWGRENLGDTQYF.